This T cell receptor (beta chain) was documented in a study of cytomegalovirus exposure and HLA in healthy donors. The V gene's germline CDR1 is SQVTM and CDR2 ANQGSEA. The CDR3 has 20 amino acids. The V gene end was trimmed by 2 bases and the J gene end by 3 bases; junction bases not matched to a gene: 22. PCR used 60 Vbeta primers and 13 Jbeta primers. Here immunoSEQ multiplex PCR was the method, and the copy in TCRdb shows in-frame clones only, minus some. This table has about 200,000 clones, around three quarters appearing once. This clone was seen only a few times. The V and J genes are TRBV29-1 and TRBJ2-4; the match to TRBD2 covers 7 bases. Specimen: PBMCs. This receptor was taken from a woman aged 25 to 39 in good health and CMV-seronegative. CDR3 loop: CSVERRGVPSPPHSKNIQYF. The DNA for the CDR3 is TGCAGCGTTGAACGACGGGGGGTTCCTAGCCCGCCCCATAGCAAAAACATTCAGTACTTC.